One and the same sample provided the 30 T cell receptor beta chains below, sequenced in a study of technical replicates of blood from several donors. Generated by immunoSEQ multiplex PCR, the TCRdb table keeps only in-frame clones and is missing some. Of about 82,000 clones in the sample, 95% to 96% are singletons; the top ten hold 0.37%. The sequenced sample consisted of T cells isolated from PBMCs. These receptors were taken from a human donor in good health.

The genes are TRBV28 and TRBJ1-1; TRBD1 might be the D (5 bases). The germline V and J ends were trimmed by 8 bases and 1 base, with 11 bases remaining between them. Germline CDR1 reads MDHEN; CDR2 reads SYDVKM. The CDR3 sequence is 13 residues long. CDR3 in amino acids: CASSDRRNTEAFF. CDR3 in DNA: TGTGCCAGCTCCGACAGACGGAACACTGAAGCTTTCTTT.

This rearrangement joins TRBV4-1 to TRBJ2-2; 9 bases are shared with TRBD1. Trimming took 4 bases from V and 5 from J; bases not matched to a gene: 11. The CDR3 covers 17 residues. The germline V gene encodes CDR1 MGHRA and CDR2 YSYEKL. Here the CDR3 reads CASSPLMDRGFTGELFF. CDR3 in DNA: TGCGCCAGCAGCCCTCTTATGGACAGGGGATTTACCGGGGAGCTGTTTTTT.

The chain couples TRBV10-3 to TRBJ1-2; no clear D gene. The CDR3 has 14 amino acids. V shed 3 bases and J shed 7 bases, with 15 bases lying between them. The germline V gene encodes CDR1 ENHRY and CDR2 SYGVKD. The CDR3: CAISDLGVGGGYTF. The CDR3 DNA sequence: TGTGCCATCAGTGACCTAGGAGTTGGCGGTGGCTACACCTTC.

The J gene is TRBJ2-1, the V gene TRBV28; D is uncertain. CDR3 length: 13 amino acids. The V gene's germline CDR1 is MDHEN and CDR2 SYDVKM. Trimming left V 6 bases short and J 10 bases short, with 16 bases between. CDR3 sequence (DNA): TGTGCCAGCAGCCGCCCAATTGCGGAGGAGCAGTTCTTC. It is translated as CASSRPIAEEQFF.

The genes are TRBV14 and TRBJ1-1; unclear D gene. There are 13 residues in the CDR3. Germline lookup yields CDR1 SGHDN and CDR2 FVKESK. V lost 4 bases and J lost 0, with 6 bases in between. The CDR3 DNA reads as TGTGCCAGCAGCCTCTATATGAACACTGAAGCTTTCTTT. This gives the protein CASSLYMNTEAFF.

The chain combines TRBV11-1 with TRBJ1-3, with 8 nucleotides matching TRBD1. CDR3 length: 14 amino acids. Germline assignment: CDR1 SGHAT and CDR2 FQDESV (reference sequence). V shed 5 bases, J shed 6 bases, and the junction held 6 bases outside the gene matches. The CDR3 DNA reads as TGTGCCAGCAGCCCGGTGACAGGGGCAAACACCATATATTTT. This encodes CASSPVTGANTIYF.

The CDR3 spells CASSQDRGRDGYTF. CDR3 DNA sequence: TGTGCCAGCAGTCAGGACAGGGGCAGGGATGGCTACACCTTC. This rearrangement joins TRBV6-6 to TRBJ1-2; 9 bases align to TRBD1. After removal of 5 bases from V and 6 bases from J, the junction contained 7 bases not matched to a gene. In germline, CDR1 is MNHNY, CDR2 SVGAGI (reference sequence). The CDR3 spans 14 residues.

This clone appeared a single time. This chain connects TRBV4-2 to TRBJ2-7; TRBD2 is a possible D gene (6 bases). Germline lookup yields CDR1 LGHNA and CDR2 YNFKEQ. V lost 2 bases to trimming and J lost 7 bases, with 18 bases between them. CDR3 size: 15 residues. The CDR3 sequence: CASSQLGGREGEQYF. The CDR3 DNA is TGTGCCAGCAGCCAATTGGGAGGTAGGGAAGGGGAGCAGTACTTC.

The CDR3 sequence: CACSPGQRGGGETQYF. In DNA, the CDR3 is TGTGCCTGCTCACCAGGGCAAAGAGGGGGCGGGGAGACCCAGTACTTC. V usage is TRBV5-4 and J usage is TRBJ2-5; 7 bases align to TRBD1. After removal of 10 bases from V and 5 bases from J, the junction contained 20 bases not matched to a gene. Germline-derived CDR1 and CDR2 are SGHNT and YYREEE (reference sequence). The CDR3 is made up of 16 amino acids. Combining the CDR3 with reference TRBV5-4 and TRBJ2-5 gives the whole variable domain ETGVTQSPTHLIKTRGQQVTLRCSSQSGHNTVSWYQQALGQGPQFIFQYYREEENGRGNFPPRFSGLQFPNYSSELNVNALELDDSALYLCACSPGQRGGGETQYFGPGTRLLVL.

This chain links TRBV14 with TRBJ1-1, with 9 nucleotides matching TRBD1. J gave up 5 bases and V 2 bases, and 9 bases lay outside the gene matches. CDR1 and CDR2 (germline): SGHDN, FVKESK. CDR3 length: 16 amino acids. In nucleotides, the CDR3 is TGTGCCAGCAGCCAACTATCACCCGGGACAGGGACTGAAGCTTTCTTT. Encoded protein: CASSQLSPGTGTEAFF.

The rearrangement joins TRBV14 to TRBJ1-1, with no clear D. The V and J ends lost 1 base and 1 base respectively, with 7 bases between them. CDR1 SGHDN and CDR2 FVKESK come from the germline V gene. This CDR3 contains 14 residues. The CDR3 nucleotides are TGTGCCAGCAGCCAAGTTGAGGCGAACACTGAAGCTTTCTTT. Its translation is CASSQVEANTEAFF.

J is TRBJ2-5 and V is TRBV1; the table's TRBD2 call for D was not verified on the DNA. TRBV1 is a pseudogene. The CDR3 contains 14 residues. CDR3 DNA: TGCACCAGCAGGGAGGGCTTTTCTAAGGAGACCCAGTACTTC. Translated, it gives CTSREGFSKETQYF.

V usage is TRBV30 and J usage is TRBJ1-1, with D perhaps matching TRBD1 (5 bases). CDR3 length equals 13 residues. Trimming cost V 4 bases and J 4 bases, with 13 bases left between them. Germline V gene data show CDR1 as GTSNPN and CDR2 as SVGIG (reference sequence). The CDR3 coding sequence is TGTGCCTGGATTCAACAGGCTGGCACTGAAGCTTTCTTT. Translated: CAWIQQAGTEAFF. The full variable domain, rest sourced from reference TRBV30 and TRBJ1-1, is SQTIHQWPATLVQPVGSPLSLECTVEGTSNPNLYWYRQAAGRGLQLLFYSVGIGQISSEVPQNLSASRPQDRQFILSSKKLLLSDSGFYLCAWIQQAGTEAFFGQGTRLTVV.

V is TRBV5-1 and J is TRBJ2-1; the match to TRBD2 covers 7 bases. Germline V gives CDR1 SGHRS, CDR2 YFSETQ. The ends lost 1 base at V and 8 bases at J; junction bases unmatched: 6. This CDR3 spans 14 amino acids. CDR3 DNA sequence: TGCGCCAGCAGCTTGTGGCGGGAGTCCGATGAGCAGTTCTTC. Amino acid sequence: CASSLWRESDEQFF. The complete variable domain, with remaining parts taken from reference TRBV5-1 and TRBJ2-1, reads KAGVTQTPRYLIKTRGQQVTLSCSPISGHRSVSWYQQTPGQGLQFLFEYFSETQRNKGNFPGRFSGRQFSNSRSEMNVSTLELGDSALYLCASSLWRESDEQFFGPGTRLTVL.

The V call is TRBV6-5, the J call TRBJ1-1; the D is unclear. There are 13 residues in the CDR3. Between the trimmed V and J ends, which lost 6 bases and 1 base, there was a span of 9 bases. The germline V gene has CDR1 MNHEY and CDR2 SVGAGI. As DNA, the CDR3 is TGTGCCAGCAGCTCGATCGGGAACACTGAAGCTTTCTTT. Amino acid sequence: CASSSIGNTEAFF.

The CDR3 spells CASGQQGGNQPQHF. CDR3 sequence (DNA): TGTGCCAGCGGACAACAGGGGGGCAATCAGCCCCAGCATTTT. The chain carries TRBV7-2 and TRBJ1-5, with TRBD1 identical over 8 bases. Germline V gene lookup returns CDR1 SGHTA and CDR2 FQGNSA. The V segment lost 8 bases and the J segment 2 bases; nucleotides outside the gene matches: 5. The CDR3 consists of 14 residues.

The rearrangement uses TRBV7-6 and TRBJ2-2, with 7 bases fitting TRBD2. The CDR3 is made up of 16 amino acids. CDR1 is SGHVS and CDR2 is FNYEAQ in the germline V gene. V trimming: 4 bases; J trimming: 6 bases; junction bases outside the gene matches: 11. In nucleotides, the CDR3 is TGTGCCAGCAGCTCCTCGGGGGGTCTAAGAGCCGGGGAGCTGTTTTTT. It is translated as CASSSSGGLRAGELFF.

This clone was detected once. The final CDR3 position lacks the conserved phenylalanine or tryptophan, pointing to a likely read error. The DNA is omitted, as the CDR3 cannot be located on it reliably, and the CDR3 follows TCRdb's listing. The V gene is TRBV20-1, the J gene TRBJ2-7; the table gives TRBD1 as D, unverified against the DNA. Germline V lookup: CDR1 DFQATT, CDR2 SNEGSKA (reference sequence). The CDR3 length is 8 residues, termini included. The CDR3 reads CSARGSAI.

The chain links TRBV27 to TRBJ2-4; D not certain. CDR1 is MNHEY and CDR2 is SMNVEV in the germline V gene (reference sequence). The length of the CDR3 is 16 residues. Trimming pared 0 bases from V and 0 bases from J, leaving 9 bases between. CDR3 sequence: CASSLSSLLAKNIQYF. Here the CDR3 DNA reads TGTGCCAGCAGTTTATCTTCGCTATTAGCCAAAAACATTCAGTACTTC.

The chain recombines TRBV19 with TRBJ2-7; possible D gene TRBD1, 8 bases. The germline V gene encodes CDR1 LNHDA and CDR2 SQIVND (reference sequence). V lost 5 bases and J 7 bases, leaving 12 bases between the germline ends. This CDR3 comprises 12 residues. The DNA of the CDR3 is TGTGCCAGTAGTGAACAGGGGGGGGAGCAGTACTTC. Its translation is CASSEQGGEQYF.

This CDR3 reads CASSIVVKGARMNTEAFF. CDR3 in DNA: TGTGCCAGTAGTATAGTAGTTAAGGGGGCGCGGATGAACACTGAAGCTTTCTTT. The chain links TRBV19 to TRBJ1-1; 7 nucleotides line up with TRBD1. This CDR3 contains 18 residues. Germline CDR1 reads LNHDA; CDR2 reads SQIVND (reference sequence). V was clipped by 1 base and J by 0 bases; unmatched bases: 11.

The rearrangement joins TRBV2 to TRBJ2-7; D is uncertain. The CDR3 extends over 14 amino acids. V shed 2 bases and J shed 3 bases, with 11 bases lying between them. CDR1 and CDR2 (germline): SNHLY, FYNNEI. The CDR3 reads CASSEMGTFYEQYF. The CDR3 DNA reads TGTGCCAGCAGTGAAATGGGCACCTTCTACGAGCAGTACTTC.

The CDR3 nucleotides are TGTGCCAGCAGCCAAGGAGGAAGCTCCTACGAGCAGTACTTC. Protein sequence: CASSQGGSSYEQYF. The chain joins TRBV14 to TRBJ2-7; D gene unclear. Germline V gives CDR1 SGHDN, CDR2 FVKESK. V was pared by 1 base and J by 0 bases, with 7 bases between. The CDR3 has 14 amino acids.

This chain links TRBV19 with TRBJ2-1; D gene ambiguous. The CDR3 has 11 residues. Looked up from germline, CDR1 is LNHDA and CDR2 is SQIVND (reference sequence). Deletions cut 3 bases from V and 10 bases from J, with 7 bases between. The CDR3 DNA reads TGTGCCAGTAGTATTTCCATCGAGCAGTTCTTC. Its translation is CASSISIEQFF.

The chain combines TRBV13 with TRBJ2-2, with TRBD2 matching 10 bases. The CDR3 is made up of 15 amino acids. In germline, CDR1 is PRHDT, CDR2 FYEKMQ (reference sequence). V lost 3 bases to trimming and J lost 6 bases; unmatched junction nucleotides: 4. CDR3 in amino acids: CASSFSAGGSGELFF. The DNA for the CDR3 is TGTGCCAGCAGCTTTTCAGCGGGAGGGTCCGGGGAGCTGTTTTTT. The variable domain in full, completed from reference TRBV13 and TRBJ2-2, reads AAGVIQSPRHLIKEKRETATLKCYPIPRHDTVYWYQQGPGQDPQFLISFYEKMQSDKGSIPDRFSAQQFSDYHSELNMSSLELGDSALYFCASSFSAGGSGELFFGEGSRLTVL.

This chain joins TRBV10-1 and TRBJ2-7, with 8 positions matching TRBD2. The CDR3 runs 14 residues. Germline CDR1 reads WNHNN; CDR2 reads SYGVQD (reference sequence). Losses at the gene ends were 5 bases for V and 5 bases for J; bases not matched to a gene: 8. CDR3 nucleotide sequence: TGCGCCAGCAGTTCCCGGGAGGGCCTCCACGAGCAGTACTTC. It specifies CASSSREGLHEQYF.

This chain uses TRBV7-2 with TRBJ2-5; 10 bases map to TRBD2. Germline CDR1 SGHTA, CDR2 FQGNSA. The CDR3 extends over 16 amino acids. The V segment lost 6 bases and the J segment 1 base; nucleotides outside the gene matches: 8. CDR3 region: CASRRASGGFQETQYF. CDR3 nucleotide sequence: TGTGCCAGCAGGCGAGCTAGCGGGGGTTTCCAAGAGACCCAGTACTTC.

This chain connects TRBV28 to TRBJ1-2; D gene ambiguous. Trimming removed 0 bases from V and 4 bases from J, with 3 bases in between. Per germline, CDR1 MDHEN and CDR2 SYDVKM. This CDR3 has 12 residues. CDR3 residues: CASSLWAYGYTF. CDR3 DNA: TGTGCCAGCAGTTTATGGGCCTATGGCTACACCTTC.

The chain's CDR3 is CASSSYRTSLSPGELFF. The CDR3 DNA follows: TGTGCCAGCAGTTCCTACAGGACTAGCCTTTCTCCCGGGGAGCTGTTTTTT. This chain joins TRBV7-6 and TRBJ2-2; 8 nucleotides agree with TRBD2. Germline assignment: CDR1 SGHVS and CDR2 FNYEAQ. With 6 bases clipped from V and 6 bases from J, the junction kept 15 bases outside the gene matches. The CDR3 contains 17 residues.

The gene calls are TRBV9 and TRBJ2-5; 13 nucleotides agree with TRBD2. The V gene end was trimmed by 5 bases and the J gene end by 5 bases; junction bases not matched to a gene: 6. The CDR3 length is 15 residues. Germline V lookup: CDR1 SGDLS, CDR2 YYNGEE. The CDR3 DNA reads as TGTGCCAGCAGGAAGGGGACTAGCGGGAAGGAGACCCAGTACTTC. This gives the protein CASRKGTSGKETQYF.